A selection of T cell receptor beta chains follows, all from one sample in a study of blood T cell repertoires in COVID-19. Generated by immunoSEQ multiplex PCR, the TCRdb table keeps only in-frame clones and is missing some. The data contain about 210,000 clones, approximately 82% of them singletons. Sequenced material: peripheral blood. Source of these receptors: a woman aged 40 to 50 with acute or convalescent COVID-19. Both conserved end residues are part of each CDR3. Part of the rows lack a size; the others show once, few, many or a class for expanded clones.

CDR3 length: 17
clone size: .
J gene: TRBJ1-6
V gene: TRBV14
CDR3 protein: CASSQVRSFSYNSPLHF

CDR3 length: 18
clone size: .
J gene: TRBJ2-3
V gene: TRBV7-2
CDR3 protein: CASSLDRQTGAWSDTQYF

CDR3 length: 14
clone size: .
J gene: TRBJ2-1
V gene: TRBV30
CDR3 protein: CAWSVAGGHNEQFF

CDR3 length: 16
clone size: .
J gene: TRBJ2-5
V gene: TRBV28
CDR3 protein: CASSLLGDRVAETQYF

CDR3 length: 14
clone size: .
J gene: TRBJ2-1
V gene: TRBV27
CDR3 protein: CASRLAGGYNEQFF

CDR3 length: 11
clone size: .
J gene: TRBJ2-5
V gene: TRBV20-1
CDR3 protein: CSASGGETQYF

CDR3 length: 15
clone size: .
J gene: TRBJ1-2
V gene: TRBV18
CDR3 protein: CASSPPSTANYGYTF

CDR3 length: 14
clone size: once
J gene: TRBJ1-2
V gene: TRBV6-6
CDR3 protein: CASSYRGSEWGYTF

CDR3 length: 15
clone size: .
J gene: TRBJ2-5
V gene: TRBV7-2
CDR3 protein: CASSLALGAEETQYF

CDR3 length: 16
clone size: .
J gene: TRBJ2-7
V gene: TRBV4-3
CDR3 protein: CASSQEVAVLATEQYF

CDR3 length: 14
clone size: .
J gene: TRBJ2-7
V gene: TRBV4-1
CDR3 protein: CASSMSGGSVEQYF

CDR3 length: 13
clone size: .
J gene: TRBJ2-3
V gene: TRBV6-4
CDR3 protein: CASSSESTDTQYF

CDR3 length: 15
clone size: .
J gene: TRBJ1-4
V gene: TRBV21-1
CDR3 protein: CASSKAWEGNEKLFF

CDR3 length: 14
clone size: once
J gene: TRBJ2-7
V gene: TRBV6-5
CDR3 protein: CASSYRQFPYEQYF

CDR3 length: 16
clone size: .
J gene: TRBJ2-5
V gene: TRBV29-1
CDR3 protein: CSVEVGTSGRGETQYF

CDR3 length: 14
clone size: .
J gene: TRBJ1-6
V gene: TRBV18
CDR3 protein: CASSPSSYNSPLHF

CDR3 length: 14
clone size: .
J gene: TRBJ2-5
V gene: TRBV5-1
CDR3 protein: CASSFLTVQETQYF

CDR3 length: 11
clone size: .
J gene: TRBJ2-3
V gene: TRBV4-1
CDR3 protein: CASSLQGRQYF

CDR3 length: 19
clone size: .
J gene: TRBJ2-3
V gene: TRBV18
CDR3 protein: CASSTSGVAGETHTDTQYF

CDR3 length: 15
clone size: once
J gene: TRBJ2-1
V gene: TRBV4-3
CDR3 protein: CASSQETSWSGEQFF

CDR3 length: 18
clone size: .
J gene: TRBJ1-6
V gene: TRBV28
CDR3 protein: CASSPSGEGQLYNSPLHF

CDR3 length: 16
clone size: .
J gene: TRBJ2-5
V gene: TRBV3-1/TRBV3-2
CDR3 protein: CASSQGLAGLQETQYF

CDR3 length: 13
clone size: .
J gene: TRBJ1-5
V gene: TRBV5-1
CDR3 protein: CASRPRERGPQHF

CDR3 length: 18
clone size: .
J gene: TRBJ2-1
V gene: TRBV6-1
CDR3 protein: CASSGQGAGVSSYNEQFF

CDR3 length: 14
clone size: .
J gene: TRBJ2-7
V gene: TRBV20-1
CDR3 protein: CSASRLAGSFEQYF

CDR3 length: 14
clone size: .
J gene: TRBJ1-1
V gene: TRBV6-2/TRBV6-3
CDR3 protein: CASSYVSGITEAFF

CDR3 length: 16
clone size: .
J gene: TRBJ2-3
V gene: TRBV7-9
CDR3 protein: CASSHYRDLYTDTQYF

CDR3 length: 18
clone size: .
J gene: TRBJ2-3
V gene: TRBV7-2
CDR3 protein: CASSLYGGRVKVGDTQYF

CDR3 length: 16
clone size: .
J gene: TRBJ2-1
V gene: TRBV11-2
CDR3 protein: CASSHSGRAGRNEQFF

CDR3 length: 13
clone size: .
J gene: TRBJ2-7
V gene: TRBV12-3/TRBV12-4
CDR3 protein: CASSLIRGGEQYF

CDR3 length: 15
clone size: .
J gene: TRBJ2-1
V gene: TRBV19
CDR3 protein: CASSLGVPSYNEQFF

CDR3 length: 16
clone size: .
J gene: TRBJ2-7
V gene: TRBV6-2/TRBV6-3
CDR3 protein: CASSYSTRDRTYEQYF

CDR3 length: 12
clone size: .
J gene: TRBJ1-2
V gene: TRBV12-3/TRBV12-4
CDR3 protein: CASSLAGSGYTF

CDR3 length: 15
clone size: .
J gene: TRBJ1-5
V gene: TRBV6-1
CDR3 protein: CATSASGHSNQPQHF

CDR3 length: 15
clone size: .
J gene: TRBJ2-6
V gene: TRBV19
CDR3 protein: CASSVTGAGANVLTF

CDR3 length: 14
clone size: .
J gene: TRBJ1-6
V gene: TRBV4-3
CDR3 protein: CASSQRTNNSPLHF

CDR3 length: 16
clone size: .
J gene: TRBJ2-2
V gene: TRBV18
CDR3 protein: CASSPSPSGNTGELFF

CDR3 length: 13
clone size: .
J gene: TRBJ2-4
V gene: TRBV27
CDR3 protein: CASSPEAVNIQYF

CDR3 length: 16
clone size: .
J gene: TRBJ2-7
V gene: TRBV9
CDR3 protein: CASSPHGGGSSYEQYF

CDR3 length: 13
clone size: few
J gene: TRBJ2-1
V gene: TRBV29-1
CDR3 protein: CSVGERSYNEQFF

CDR3 length: 16
clone size: .
J gene: TRBJ2-6
V gene: TRBV29-1
CDR3 protein: CSVIDRGRTGANVLTF

CDR3 length: 15
clone size: .
J gene: TRBJ1-2
V gene: TRBV2
CDR3 protein: CASSPPGQGAFGYTF

CDR3 length: 12
clone size: .
J gene: TRBJ1-2
V gene: TRBV30
CDR3 protein: CAWSVGVHGYTF

CDR3 length: 15
clone size: .
J gene: TRBJ2-3
V gene: TRBV29-1
CDR3 protein: CSALLAGLSTDTQYF

CDR3 length: 12
clone size: .
J gene: TRBJ2-3
V gene: TRBV19
CDR3 protein: CASSIQRDTQYF

CDR3 length: 14
clone size: .
J gene: TRBJ2-7
V gene: TRBV19
CDR3 protein: CASSTSGASYEQYF